The 7 T cell receptor beta chains given below trace back to one sample, sequenced in a study of OX40 agonist ivuxolimab in advanced cancers. The protocol was immunoSEQ multiplex PCR, while the TCRdb copy is restricted to in-frame clones and leaves out a portion. This sample has about 96,000 clones; 90% occur once, and the top ten carry 1.5% to 2%. The material sequenced was CD4+ or CD8+ T cells sorted from blood, taken in a trial of the OX40 agonist ivuxolimab. The receptor set was obtained from an adult with an advanced solid tumor such as melanoma, head and neck, liver or kidney cancer.

The chain uses TRBV18 and TRBJ2-3; the match to TRBD2 covers 11 bases. J was trimmed by 2 bases and V by 2 bases; bases with no gene match: 9. The CDR3 contains 18 residues. CDR1 is KGHSH, CDR2 LQKENI, per germline. CDR3 sequence: CASSPIRRLAGNTDTQYF. CDR3 nucleotide sequence: TGTGCCAGCTCACCAATACGGCGACTAGCGGGAAACACAGATACGCAGTATTTT.

The genes are TRBV7-2 and TRBJ1-5, with D possibly TRBD1 on 6 matching bases. V was shortened by 3 bases and J by 6 bases, with 15 bases between the two germline ends. Germline-derived CDR1 and CDR2 are SGHTA and FQGNSA. The CDR3 is 15 residues long. The CDR3 region has the DNA TGTGCCAGCAGCTTTGGTGGGGGCGGGGGTCAGCCCCAGCATTTT. This translates into CASSFGGGGGQPQHF.

The chain is built from TRBV11-3 and TRBJ1-1; D not resolved. Per the germline V gene, CDR1 is SGHNT and CDR2 is YENEEA. CDR3 length: 12 residues. The V and J ends lost 8 bases and 5 bases respectively, with 12 bases between them. For the CDR3, the DNA is TGTGCCAGCGGCCCGCAGGAGACTGAAGCTTTCTTT. It encodes CASGPQETEAFF.

The chain employs TRBV7-9 and TRBJ1-3, with D perhaps TRBD1 (6 bases). This CDR3 contains 16 residues. V was clipped by 5 bases and J by 2 bases, with 16 bases between them. Germline loops: CDR1 SEHNR, CDR2 FQNEAQ (reference sequence). CDR3 amino acids: CASSPSGGAAGNTIYF. CDR3 nucleotides: TGTGCCAGCAGCCCCTCCGGGGGCGCAGCTGGAAACACCATATATTTT.

The rearrangement joins TRBV18 to TRBJ2-5; TRBD1 is a possible D gene (5 bases). The CDR3 consists of 14 residues. Germline loops: CDR1 KGHSH, CDR2 LQKENI. V was shortened by 0 bases and J by 4 bases, with 9 bases between the two germline ends. The CDR3 bases are TGTGCCAGCTCACCACCTGCAGGGCGAGAGACCCAGTACTTC. It specifies CASSPPAGRETQYF.

The chain links TRBV4-3 to TRBJ2-1; 14 bases fit TRBD2. V trimming: 4 bases; J trimming: 6 bases; junction bases outside the gene matches: 17. From germline, CDR1 is LGHNA and CDR2 YSLEER. The CDR3 has 20 amino acids. CDR3 DNA: TGCGCCAGCAGCCGAACCTCCGGGACTAGCGGGAGTATAAGGGGCAATGAGCAGTTCTTC. Its translation: CASSRTSGTSGSIRGNEQFF.

This clone was observed once. This chain uses TRBV30 with TRBJ2-1; weak D call: TRBD2 (5 bases). This CDR3 has 15 residues. Between the trimmed V and J ends, which lost 2 bases and 0 bases, there was a span of 11 bases. CDR1 is GTSNPN, CDR2 SVGIG, per germline (reference sequence). DNA for the CDR3: TGTGCCTGGAGTAAGGACGGACTCTCCTACAATGAGCAGTTCTTC. The encoded protein is CAWSKDGLSYNEQFF.